The 10 T cell receptor beta chains listed next were all sequenced from one sample in a study of control samples from healthy donors and cancer patients. Here immunoSEQ multiplex PCR was the method, and the copy in TCRdb shows in-frame clones only, minus some. Of roughly 98,000 clones in the sample, roughly four fifths are singletons; the top ten hold around 10%. The source material was blood. These receptors all stem from a woman between 55 and 75 years old in good health.

This sequence joins TRBV4-1 and TRBJ1-1, with D tentatively TRBD1 (5 bases). The ends were cut back, 2 bases at V and 11 bases at J, with 12 bases in the middle. CDR3 length: 12 residues. Germline-derived CDR1 and CDR2 are MGHRA and YSYEKL. The CDR3 spells CASSQLGAAAFF. In nucleotides, the CDR3 is TGCGCCAGCAGCCAACTTGGGGCCGCGGCTTTCTTT.

The chain recombines TRBV21-1 with TRBJ2-7; the D call of TRBD2 is as the table states it, not checked on the DNA. TRBV21-1 is designated a pseudogene. CDR3 length: 15 amino acids. Here the CDR3 DNA reads TGTGCCAGCAGCAAAGCCCCAGAGGGCTCCTACGAGCAGTACTTC. This gives the protein CASSKAPEGSYEQYF.

The chain combines TRBV2 with TRBJ1-2; D might be TRBD1 (5 bases). V was trimmed by 2 bases and J by 6 bases, leaving 13 bases between them. The CDR3 runs to 14 residues. Germline values: CDR1 SNHLY, CDR2 FYNNEI. The CDR3 nucleotides are TGTGCCAGCAGTGAATGGGGGGGTTTGAATGGCTACACCTTC. Translated, it gives CASSEWGGLNGYTF.

The chain recombines TRBV2 with TRBJ1-3; D remains ambiguous. Germline V gene sequence: CDR1 SNHLY, CDR2 FYNNEI. CDR3 size: 13 residues. Between the trimmed V and J ends, which lost 7 bases and 2 bases, there was a span of 9 bases. The CDR3 is CASKVLAGNTIYF. The CDR3 DNA sequence: TGTGCCAGCAAGGTCCTAGCTGGAAACACCATATATTTT.

This rearrangement joins TRBV10-3 to TRBJ1-1, with 9 bases fitting TRBD1. V shed 6 bases and J 2 bases; nucleotides not matched to a gene: 4. The germline V gene encodes CDR1 ENHRY and CDR2 SYGVKD. The CDR3 is 14 residues long. Written as DNA, the CDR3 is TGTGCCATCAGCCGGGACAGGGACAACACTGAAGCTTTCTTT. This encodes CAISRDRDNTEAFF.

Remarks on this clone: Other DNA sequences in the same sample also yield this CDR3. The rearrangement links TRBV6-1 to TRBJ2-5; 11 positions match TRBD2. V shed 3 bases, J shed 1 base, and the junction held 4 bases outside the gene matches. CDR3 size: 16 residues. Germline V lookup: CDR1 MNHNS, CDR2 SASEGT. CDR3 sequence reads: CASSELAGGPQETQYF. CDR3 in DNA: TGTGCCAGCAGTGAGCTAGCGGGGGGTCCCCAAGAGACCCAGTACTTC.

The V call is TRBV28, the J call TRBJ1-1; weak D call: TRBD1 (5 bases). Trimming left V 9 bases short and J 1 base short, with 18 bases between. CDR3 length: 15 residues. Germline CDR1 is MDHEN and CDR2 is SYDVKM. The chain's CDR3 is CASTTSGRQNTEAFF. The DNA for the CDR3 is TGTGCCAGTACGACCTCGGGACGGCAGAACACTGAAGCTTTCTTT. Drawing the rest from reference TRBV28 and TRBJ1-1, the complete variable domain is DVKVTQSSRYLVKRTGEKVFLECVQDMDHENMFWYRQDPGLGLRLIYFSYDVKMKEKGDIPEGYSVSREKKERFSLILESASTNQTSMYLCASTTSGRQNTEAFFGQGTRLTVV.

CDR3 coding DNA: TGTGCCAGCAGCTTGACGGGGTTCACGGAGACCCAGTACTTC. Its protein is CASSLTGFTETQYF. This chain joins TRBV5-6 and TRBJ2-5, with D perhaps TRBD2 (5 bases). V shed 1 base and J shed 5 bases, with 12 bases lying between them. CDR1 is SGHDT and CDR2 is YYEEEE in the germline V gene. The CDR3 extends over 14 amino acids.

The V call is TRBV5-1, the J call TRBJ2-5, with 13 bases fitting TRBD2. The CDR3 totals 16 residues. V dropped 4 bases and J dropped 3; count of bases not matched to a gene: 6. Per germline, CDR1 SGHRS and CDR2 YFSETQ. In DNA, the CDR3 is TGCGCCAGCAGCCCACGGACTAGCGGGAGTAAAGAGACCCAGTACTTC. Residues: CASSPRTSGSKETQYF. The full variable domain, rest sourced from reference TRBV5-1 and TRBJ2-5, is KAGVTQTPRYLIKTRGQQVTLSCSPISGHRSVSWYQQTPGQGLQFLFEYFSETQRNKGNFPGRFSGRQFSNSRSEMNVSTLELGDSALYLCASSPRTSGSKETQYFGPGTRLLVL.

By sample share, this clone is medium-sized. V is TRBV6-5 and J is TRBJ2-5; 8 bases map to TRBD1. CDR3 length: 15 amino acids. The germline V gene has CDR1 MNHEY and CDR2 SVGAGI. V was clipped by 6 bases and J by 2 bases; unmatched bases: 8. CDR3 sequence: CASRLDRVGQETQYF. DNA for the CDR3: TGTGCCAGCAGGTTGGACAGGGTGGGGCAAGAGACCCAGTACTTC.